A selection of T cell receptor beta chains follows, all from one sample in a study of human T cells and chemical hapten exposure. TCRdb recomputed calls from the RACE reads with MiXCR, one row per CDR3 protein. Here the sample spans about 93,000 distinct CDR3 sequences, about 8.8% being singletons. The sequenced sample was whole blood. Receptor source: a female donor in good health. Some clones in this sample may be carry-over from other donors' samples. The CDR3 runs from the conserved cysteine through the conserved F or W. Each record gives: CDR3 DNA, CDR3 protein, clone size, V gene, J gene, D gene. The D gene is left open where the match is weak. Only part of the rows carry a size: once, few, many, or a class if the clone is expanded.

TGTGCCATACGGACAGGGGACATTCAGTACTTC,CAIRTGDIQYF,many,TRBV10-3,TRBJ2-4,TRBD1
TGCAGTGCTAGGTCCCGGGGGTGGAACACCGGGGAGCTGTTTTTT,CSARSRGWNTGELFF,NA,TRBV20-1,TRBJ2-2,NA
TGCGCCAGCAGTGCAGCGGCGCTGGCCTACGAGCAGTACTTC,CASSAAALAYEQYF,few,TRBV10-2,TRBJ2-7,NA
TGTGCCAGCAGCTTTTGGGGATCTTATTCACCCCTCCACTTT,CASSFWGSYSPLHF,few,TRBV5-6,TRBJ1-6,NA
TGTGCCAGCAGTGAATTTGGTAGTAGGAATGAGCAGTTCTTC,CASSEFGSRNEQFF,many,TRBV6-1,TRBJ2-1,NA
TGTGCCACCACCGCCGGGACAGGGCATGGCTACACCTTC,CATTAGTGHGYTF,NA,TRBV24-1,TRBJ1-2,TRBD1
TGTGCCAGCAGCCCCGAGGCATTCTACGAGCAGTACTTC,CASSPEAFYEQYF,few,TRBV7-6,TRBJ2-7,NA
TGTGCCAGCACACCAAATGAGCAGTTCTTC,CASTPNEQFF,few,TRBV2,TRBJ2-1,NA
TGTGCCAGCAGTGTCCAGCTCTCTGGGGCCAACGTCCTGACTTTC,CASSVQLSGANVLTF,many,TRBV2,TRBJ2-6,NA
TGCAGTGCTAGTAGACCCGACAGGGGGCGAGGGGATACGCAGTATTTT,CSASRPDRGRGDTQYF,NA,TRBV20-1,TRBJ2-3,TRBD1
TGTGCCAGCAGTTTGATCCGGGGGCACCACGAGCAGTACTTC,CASSLIRGHHEQYF,many,TRBV28,TRBJ2-7,NA